A selection of T cell receptor beta chains follows, all from one sample in a study of blood T cell repertoires in COVID-19. Data came from immunoSEQ multiplex PCR; TCRdb stores just in-frame clones and leaves some out. The repertoire has a few hundred thousand clones, roughly 90% of them found once; the top ten carry 0.75% to 0.85%. Sequencing used peripheral blood. The receptors originated from a man younger than 35 with COVID-19, enrolled during active disease. Each CDR3 is given with its conserved first and last residue. The D gene is left open where the match is weak. A clone size is listed for some rows: how often the clone was seen (once, few, many), or a class if it is expanded.

TRBV2	TRBJ2-7	.	TRBD1	CASRTGGNEQYF	TGTGCCAGCAGAACAGGGGGTAACGAGCAGTACTTC
TRBV19	TRBJ2-2	.	.	CASSTPPRTGELFF	TGTGCCAGTAGTACTCCACCGAGGACCGGGGAGCTGTTTTTT
TRBV24-1	TRBJ2-1	.	TRBD2	CATSGQAGGTSYNEQFF	TGTGCCACCAGCGGCCAAGCGGGAGGAACCTCCTACAATGAGCAGTTCTTC
TRBV5-1	TRBJ2-6	few	.	CASSQGTGANVLTF	TGCGCCAGCAGCCAGGGGACCGGGGCCAACGTCCTGACTTTC
TRBV2	TRBJ2-6	.	TRBD1	CASRRDSSSGANVLTF	TGTGCCAGCAGAAGGGACAGTAGCTCTGGGGCCAACGTCCTGACTTTC
TRBV7-8	TRBJ2-7	once	TRBD1	CASSLRGVRDRGYEQYF	TGTGCCAGCAGCCTTAGGGGTGTCCGGGACAGGGGCTACGAGCAGTACTTC
TRBV5-1	TRBJ2-1	once	TRBD2	CASSSGLAGRDEQFF	TGCGCCAGCAGCTCTGGACTAGCGGGAAGAGATGAGCAGTTCTTC
TRBV2	TRBJ2-2	once	TRBD2	CASRLGLADTGELFF	TGTGCCAGCAGGTTGGGACTAGCGGACACCGGGGAGCTGTTTTTT
TRBV30	TRBJ1-1	once	TRBD1	CAWRLLTGVYTEAFF	TGTGCCTGGAGGTTATTAACAGGGGTGTACACTGAAGCTTTCTTT
TRBV12-3/TRBV12-4	TRBJ1-2	.	.	CASSTGYGYTF	TGTGCCAGCAGTACAGGTTATGGCTACACCTTC
TRBV5-1	TRBJ1-1	.	.	CASSSGLQGTEAFF	TGCGCCAGCAGCTCGGGACTGCAGGGCACTGAAGCTTTCTTT
TRBV5-5	TRBJ1-2	.	.	CASSYGQSYGYTF	TGTGCCAGCAGCTACGGACAGTCCTATGGCTACACCTTC
TRBV10-1	TRBJ2-5	.	.	CASSEKEYQETQYF	TGCGCCAGCAGTGAGAAAGAGTACCAAGAGACCCAGTACTTC
TRBV25-1	TRBJ2-7	few	TRBD1	CASSTGVHEQYF	TGTGCCAGCAGCACAGGGGTCCACGAGCAGTACTTC
TRBV28	TRBJ2-1	.	TRBD1	CASSRPLGQGNDNEQFF	TGTGCCAGCAGTCGACCCCTAGGACAGGGCAATGACAATGAGCAGTTCTTC
TRBV20-1	TRBJ1-1	.	TRBD1	CSASSGGNTEAFF	TGCAGTGCTAGTTCAGGGGGGAACACTGAAGCTTTCTTT
TRBV5-8	TRBJ1-6	.	TRBD1	CASSLGDRAYNSPLHF	TGTGCCAGCAGCTTGGGGGACAGGGCATATAATTCACCCCTCCACTTT
TRBV25-1	TRBJ2-5	once	.	CASTKGLLETQYF	TGTGCCAGCACCAAGGGACTTCTGGAGACCCAGTACTTC
TRBV19	TRBJ1-4	.	.	CASSINGRINEKLFF	TGTGCCAGTAGTATTAACGGCAGGATTAATGAAAAACTGTTTTTT
TRBV30	TRBJ1-5	.	.	CAWSAHSGQPQHF	TGTGCCTGGAGTGCCCATTCAGGTCAGCCCCAGCATTTT
TRBV18	TRBJ1-1	.	.	CASSRAGAVDTEAFF	TGTGCCAGCTCTCGGGCGGGGGCGGTGGACACTGAAGCTTTCTTT
TRBV16	TRBJ1-1	few	.	CASSPWDLNTEAFF	TGTGCCAGCAGCCCCTGGGACTTGAACACTGAAGCTTTCTTT
TRBV19	TRBJ1-1	.	.	CARVQGTSEAFF	TGTGCCAGAGTCCAGGGGACGAGTGAAGCTTTCTTT
TRBV5-1	TRBJ2-3	.	TRBD2	CASSPALAGESTDTQYF	TGCGCCAGCAGCCCTGCACTAGCGGGGGAAAGCACAGATACGCAGTATTTT
TRBV19	TRBJ2-1	.	.	CASSIATRTAYNEQFF	TGTGCCAGTAGTATAGCAACCCGGACAGCCTACAATGAGCAGTTCTTC
TRBV14	TRBJ2-3	once	TRBD2	CASSHRTSGYTDTQYF	TGTGCCAGCAGCCATCGGACTAGCGGATACACAGATACGCAGTATTTT
TRBV25-1	TRBJ1-1	.	TRBD1	CASSDGTAGDTEAFF	TGTGCCAGCAGTGATGGGACAGCAGGGGACACTGAAGCTTTCTTT
TRBV6-1	TRBJ2-7	.	.	CASSEWPRTYEQYF	TGTGCCAGCAGTGAATGGCCCCGAACCTACGAGCAGTACTTC
TRBV7-8	TRBJ1-1	.	TRBD1	CASSRNRGGTEAFF	TGTGCCAGCAGTAGGAACAGGGGGGGCACTGAAGCTTTCTTT
TRBV5-4	TRBJ2-1	.	TRBD2	CASSLSGSGYNEQFF	TGTGCCAGCAGCTTAAGCGGGAGTGGCTACAATGAGCAGTTCTTC
TRBV3-1/TRBV3-2	TRBJ1-1	.	.	CASSSRGLVTEAFF	TGTGCCAGCAGCTCCCGGGGTTTGGTCACTGAAGCTTTCTTT
TRBV5-6	TRBJ2-7	few	TRBD1	CASSLGPGTGASYEQYF	TGTGCCAGCAGCTTGGGACCCGGGACAGGGGCCTCCTACGAGCAGTACTTC
TRBV5-4	TRBJ2-7	.	.	CASSLGAGANYEQYF	TGTGCCAGCAGCTTGGGCGCGGGGGCCAACTACGAGCAGTACTTC
TRBV6-6	TRBJ2-1	once	.	CASSHGTFYNEQFF	TGTGCCAGCAGTCACGGGACTTTCTACAATGAGCAGTTCTTC
TRBV11-3	TRBJ2-3	.	.	CASSLDGSTDTQYF	TGTGCCAGCAGCTTAGACGGGAGCACAGATACGCAGTATTTT
TRBV3-1/TRBV3-2	TRBJ1-2	.	.	CASSKTGTINYGYTF	TGTGCCAGCAGCAAAACAGGAACAATAAACTATGGCTACACCTTC
TRBV11-2	TRBJ2-6	.	TRBD1	CASSMLRDRGLAGANVLTF	TGTGCCAGCAGCATGCTCCGGGACAGGGGTTTGGCTGGGGCCAACGTCCTGACTTTC
TRBV19	TRBJ2-1	.	TRBD2	CASSTTLFAGDYNEQFF	TGTGCCAGTAGTACCACCCTCTTCGCGGGAGATTACAATGAGCAGTTCTTC
TRBV27	TRBJ1-2	once	TRBD1	CASSLDRDNYGYTF	TGTGCCAGCAGTTTAGACAGGGACAACTATGGCTACACCTTC
TRBV13	TRBJ1-2	.	TRBD1	CASSLVGQGSEGYTF	TGTGCCAGCAGCTTAGTCGGACAGGGGTCGGAAGGCTACACCTTC
TRBV7-2	TRBJ1-2	.	.	CASRQTVENTF	TGTGCCAGCAGGCAGACAGTGGAAAACACCTTC
TRBV6-5	TRBJ1-1	.	TRBD1	CASSPDRGHTEAFF	TGTGCCAGCAGTCCCGACAGGGGGCACACTGAAGCTTTCTTT
TRBV19	TRBJ2-7	.	TRBD1	CASSTGGAPYEQYF	TGTGCCAGTAGTACAGGGGGCGCGCCCTACGAGCAGTACTTC
TRBV7-3	TRBJ1-1	.	.	CASSSQENTEAFF	TGTGCCAGCAGCTCACAGGAGAACACTGAAGCTTTCTTT
TRBV27	TRBJ1-1	.	TRBD1	CASSLYRGTEAFF	TGTGCCAGCAGTTTATACAGGGGCACTGAAGCTTTCTTT
TRBV6-5	TRBJ2-3	once	TRBD2	CASNPGGRRTDTQYF	TGTGCCAGCAACCCGGGCGGGAGAAGGACAGATACGCAGTATTTT
TRBV27	TRBJ2-4	.	.	CASSLGREDIQYF	TGTGCCAGCAGCCTAGGACGGGAAGACATTCAGTACTTC
TRBV15	TRBJ1-6	.	.	CATSRDTTSTLHF	TGTGCCACCAGCAGAGATACGACAAGCACCCTCCACTTT
TRBV5-4	TRBJ2-7	.	TRBD2	CASSLGGGDEQYF	TGTGCCAGCAGCTTGGGGGGAGGGGACGAGCAGTACTTC
TRBV3-1/TRBV3-2	TRBJ1-2	once	.	CASSQDRGPSYGYTF	TGTGCCAGCAGCCAAGACAGGGGCCCCTCCTATGGCTACACCTTC
TRBV3-1/TRBV3-2	TRBJ2-7	.	TRBD1	CASSQSSQGLDEQYF	TGTGCCAGCAGCCAATCGTCACAGGGGCTGGACGAGCAGTACTTC
TRBV7-9	TRBJ1-2	.	.	CASSLTQGHYGYTF	TGTGCCAGCAGCTTAACCCAGGGCCACTATGGCTACACCTTC
TRBV15	TRBJ2-3	.	.	CATSREAGTDTQYF	TGTGCCACCAGCAGAGAAGCCGGCACAGATACGCAGTATTTT
TRBV10-2	TRBJ2-7	.	.	CASSEPLRELGGEQYF	TGCGCCAGCAGTGAGCCCCTGAGGGAGCTAGGCGGCGAGCAGTACTTC
TRBV5-4	TRBJ2-5	.	TRBD2	CASSAGLAGAETQYF	TGTGCCAGCAGCGCGGGACTAGCGGGGGCAGAGACCCAGTACTTC
TRBV27	TRBJ2-3	once	.	CASSHGGGPPDTQYF	TGTGCCAGCAGTCATGGGGGGGGGCCGCCAGATACGCAGTATTTT
TRBV27	TRBJ2-1	.	TRBD2	CASSMTRTSGGGNEQFF	TGTGCCAGCAGTATGACCAGGACTAGCGGGGGTGGGAATGAGCAGTTCTTC
TRBV19	TRBJ2-3	.	.	CASSHMREGTDTQYF	TGTGCCAGTAGCCACATGCGGGAAGGCACAGATACGCAGTATTTT
TRBV2	TRBJ2-5	.	.	CASRISGSETQYF	TGTGCCAGCAGGATCAGCGGATCTGAGACCCAGTACTTC